This TCR beta chain derives from a study of OX40 agonist ivuxolimab in advanced cancers. About the study: Clinicians treated patients with ivuxolimab, an agonistic anti-OX40 (CD134) antibody. Patients achieving partial responses numbered three: one hepatocellular carcinoma case and two cutaneous melanoma cases.

The CDR3 spans 15 residues. From germline, CDR1 is ENHRY and CDR2 SYGVKD. V lost 2 bases and J 0 bases, leaving 10 bases between the germline ends. Study outcomes and limitations: People who partly responded at 0.1-3.0 mg/kg had some of the least clonal expansion seen.

TCRdb's copy holds only in-frame clones and misses some; the assay was immunoSEQ multiplex PCR. Found here are tens of thousands of clones, roughly four fifths of them singletons; the top ten hold about 11%. About this clone: What it binds is unknown.

This sequence originates from an adult with an advanced solid tumor such as melanoma, head and neck, liver or kidney cancer. Sequencing used CD4+ or CD8+ T cells sorted from blood, obtained in a trial of the OX40 agonist ivuxolimab. The chain carries TRBV10-3 and TRBJ1-2; D unresolved. CDR3 amino acids: CAISEGTLANYGYTF. The CDR3 nucleotides are TGTGCCATCAGTGAGGGCACTTTGGCTAACTATGGCTACACCTTC.